This passage covers 18 T cell receptor beta chains from one sample sequenced in a study of memory CD4+ T cells and cytomegalovirus serostatus. Only in-frame clones appear in the TCRdb table, and some are missing; sequencing was by immunoSEQ multiplex PCR. The sample yields 40,000 to 45,000 clones, 76% seen once. Single viable CD3+CD4+CD8-CD45RO+ cells were sorted as the memory CD4+ T cells. Sequencing used memory CD4+ T cells from blood. The origin of the receptors is an adult in good health and CMV-seronegative.

The V and J genes are TRBV11-1 and TRBJ2-7, with TRBD2 identical over 9 bases. The V gene end was trimmed by 4 bases and the J gene end by 1 base; junction bases not matched to a gene: 5. There are 15 residues in the CDR3. In germline, CDR1 is SGHAT, CDR2 FQDESV (reference sequence). The CDR3: CASSYSSGASYEQYF. CDR3 bases: TGTGCCAGCAGCTATTCTAGCGGGGCTTCCTACGAGCAGTACTTC.

The gene calls are TRBV6-5 and TRBJ2-2; D may be TRBD1 or TRBD2 (5 bases each). The V gene's germline CDR1 is MNHEY and CDR2 SVGAGI. The CDR3 covers 15 residues. V gave up 5 bases and J gave up 5 bases, with 15 bases separating them. CDR3 loop: CASSAQGWRTGELFF. The CDR3, as DNA: TGTGCCAGCAGTGCCCAGGGTTGGAGGACCGGGGAGCTGTTTTTT.

This sequence joins TRBV6-1 and TRBJ2-1; unclear D gene. Per germline, CDR1 MNHNS and CDR2 SASEGT. The length of the CDR3 is 14 residues. V was clipped by 1 base and J by 5 bases, with 9 bases between them. The CDR3 DNA follows: TGTGCCAGCAGTGAAGTTTGGGGAAACAATGAGCAGTTCTTC. This codes for CASSEVWGNNEQFF.

This sequence joins TRBV30 and TRBJ1-2; D not resolved. The CDR3 is 13 amino acids. Per germline, CDR1 GTSNPN and CDR2 SVGIG (reference sequence). Trimming took 5 bases from V and 6 from J, leaving 16 bases between them. CDR3 nucleotide sequence: TGTGCCTGGGAGGAAACCACTTGGAATGGCTACACCTTC. This gives the protein CAWEETTWNGYTF.

The chain couples TRBV5-1 to TRBJ2-5, with D perhaps being TRBD1 or TRBD2 (5 bases each). V was cut by 0 bases and J by 8 bases, with 20 bases left in between. This CDR3 region has 16 residues. Germline V gene lookup returns CDR1 SGHRS and CDR2 YFSETQ. CDR3 nucleotides: TGCGCCAGCAGCTTGGGTCTGGTGAGGGGTGAGGAAACCCAGTACTTC. Protein: CASSLGLVRGEETQYF.

The chain employs TRBV15 and TRBJ1-1; 7 bases fit TRBD1. The CDR3 is 15 amino acids. Germline CDR1 LNHNV, CDR2 YYDKDF (reference sequence). Trimming at V came to 0 bases and at J to 1 base, leaving 2 bases not matched to a gene. CDR3 coding DNA: TGTGCCACCAGCAGAGAAAAGGGGGCGAACACTGAAGCTTTCTTT. Amino acids: CATSREKGANTEAFF.

This rearrangement joins TRBV5-1 to TRBJ1-4; no definite D call. From germline, CDR1 is SGHRS and CDR2 YFSETQ. The length of the CDR3 is 13 residues. The V gene lost 0 bases and the J gene lost 17 bases, with 17 bases spanning the gap. CDR3 residues: CASSLDSETNLFF. DNA for the CDR3: TGCGCCAGCAGCTTGGACAGTGAAACAAATCTTTTTTTT. Using reference TRBV5-1 and TRBJ1-4 for the parts outside the CDR3, the full variable domain is KAGVTQTPRYLIKTRGQQVTLSCSPISGHRSVSWYQQTPGQGLQFLFEYFSETQRNKGNFPGRFSGRQFSNSRSEMNVSTLELGDSALYLCASSLDSETNLFFGSGTQLSVL.

The chain combines TRBV6-6 with TRBJ2-5; TRBD1 matches 7 bases. Germline V gene sequence: CDR1 MNHNY, CDR2 SVGAGI (reference sequence). The CDR3 consists of 14 residues. V lost 4 bases and J lost 2; bases outside the gene matches: 4. In DNA form, the CDR3 reads TGTGCCAGCAGTTGTGGGGGACAGCAAGAGACCCAGTACTTC. It codes for CASSCGGQQETQYF.

The chain is built from TRBV4-2 and TRBJ2-3; 12 bases line up with TRBD2. Losses at the gene ends were 6 bases for V and 11 bases for J; bases not matched to a gene: 15. Germline CDR1 is LGHNA and CDR2 is YNFKEQ. The CDR3 length is 16 residues. CDR3 amino acids: CASSSPASGGAGGQYF. CDR3 DNA: TGTGCCAGCAGTTCCCCGGCTAGCGGGGGGGCCGGGGGGCAGTATTTT.

This clone has only a few counts. The J gene is TRBJ2-7, the V gene TRBV7-2; D might be TRBD2 (6 bases). Germline V gives CDR1 SGHTA, CDR2 FQGNSA. V was cut by 2 bases and J by 3 bases, with 11 bases left in between. The CDR3 loop spans 14 amino acids. CDR3 sequence reads: CASSLSTGDYEQYF. CDR3 sequence (DNA): TGTGCCAGCAGCTTATCTACGGGGGACTACGAGCAGTACTTC. Based on the CDR3 plus reference TRBV7-2 and TRBJ2-7, the full variable domain is GAGVSQSPSNKVTEKGKDVELRCDPISGHTALYWYRQSLGQGLEFLIYFQGNSAPDKSGLPSDRFSAERTGGSVSTLTIQRTQQEDSAVYLCASSLSTGDYEQYFGPGTRLTVT.

The V gene is TRBV12-5, the J gene TRBJ2-2; D call uncertain. This CDR3 spans 15 amino acids. V gave up 1 base and J gave up 5 bases, with 11 bases separating them. Germline CDR1 LGHNT, CDR2 FRNRAP. The CDR3 DNA follows: TGTGCTAGTGGTTTGGGACGGATCCCAACCGGGGAGCTGTTTTTT. This gives the protein CASGLGRIPTGELFF.

This chain connects TRBV15 to TRBJ2-5; D gene ambiguous. The germline V gene encodes CDR1 LNHNV and CDR2 YYDKDF (reference sequence). V was clipped by 4 bases and J by 5 bases, with 14 bases between them. There are 14 residues in the CDR3. CDR3 residues: CATSIGQEVETQYF. The CDR3 nucleotides read TGTGCCACCAGCATCGGTCAAGAGGTGGAGACCCAGTACTTC.

Only a few counts were recorded for this clone. This rearrangement joins TRBV5-1 to TRBJ2-3; 8 positions match TRBD1. J lost 6 bases, V lost 4 bases, and 16 bases had no gene match. There are 17 residues in the CDR3. The germline CDR1 and CDR2 sequences are SGHRS and YFSETQ. This CDR3 is CASSPELRGTGRDTQYF. The CDR3 DNA is TGCGCCAGCAGCCCGGAGCTAAGAGGGACAGGAAGGGATACGCAGTATTTT.

The V call is TRBV7-2, the J call TRBJ2-1, with D perhaps matching TRBD1 (6 bases). CDR3 size: 15 residues. CDR1 is SGHTA, CDR2 FQGNSA, per germline. V lost 4 bases to trimming and J lost 2 bases, with 12 bases between them. CDR3 in DNA: TGTGCCAGCAGCTCAGGGGCAGACACCTACAATGAGCAGTTCTTC. It codes for CASSSGADTYNEQFF.

The CDR3 coding sequence is TGCGCCAGCAGCTTCGATGCTGGTGGGGCCAACGTCCTGACTTTC. Protein product: CASSFDAGGANVLTF. The chain carries TRBV5-1 and TRBJ2-6; no firm D call. The CDR3 contains 15 residues. Between the trimmed V and J ends, which lost 2 bases and 3 bases, there was a span of 9 bases. Germline V gives CDR1 SGHRS, CDR2 YFSETQ.

The chain joins TRBV4-1 to TRBJ2-3; D is tentatively TRBD1 or TRBD2 (5 bases each). Germline assignment: CDR1 MGHRA and CDR2 YSYEKL. CDR3 length: 14 amino acids. V gave up 3 bases and J gave up 2 bases, with 9 bases separating them. For the CDR3, the DNA is TGCGCCAGCAGCCAGACAGCGGCCACAGATACGCAGTATTTT. This sequence encodes CASSQTAATDTQYF.

The chain is built from TRBV29-1 and TRBJ1-1, with 8 bases lining up with TRBD1. Per the germline V gene, CDR1 is SQVTM and CDR2 is ANQGSEA. The CDR3 extends over 13 amino acids. V was clipped by 6 bases and J by 5 bases; unmatched bases: 8. The CDR3 protein is CSVTGGSLTEAFF. The CDR3 DNA sequence: TGCAGCGTAACAGGGGGTAGCTTGACTGAAGCTTTCTTT.

The sample holds a few counts of this clone. The V call is TRBV6-1, the J call TRBJ1-1; D possibly corresponds to TRBD1 (6 bases). Trimming took 4 bases from V and 3 from J, leaving 18 bases between them. CDR1 is MNHNS, CDR2 SASEGT, per germline. The CDR3 is made up of 16 amino acids. Written as DNA, the CDR3 is TGTGCCAGCAGTGGGGGGCGCGTATGGGAAGACACTGAAGCTTTCTTT. Translation: CASSGGRVWEDTEAFF.